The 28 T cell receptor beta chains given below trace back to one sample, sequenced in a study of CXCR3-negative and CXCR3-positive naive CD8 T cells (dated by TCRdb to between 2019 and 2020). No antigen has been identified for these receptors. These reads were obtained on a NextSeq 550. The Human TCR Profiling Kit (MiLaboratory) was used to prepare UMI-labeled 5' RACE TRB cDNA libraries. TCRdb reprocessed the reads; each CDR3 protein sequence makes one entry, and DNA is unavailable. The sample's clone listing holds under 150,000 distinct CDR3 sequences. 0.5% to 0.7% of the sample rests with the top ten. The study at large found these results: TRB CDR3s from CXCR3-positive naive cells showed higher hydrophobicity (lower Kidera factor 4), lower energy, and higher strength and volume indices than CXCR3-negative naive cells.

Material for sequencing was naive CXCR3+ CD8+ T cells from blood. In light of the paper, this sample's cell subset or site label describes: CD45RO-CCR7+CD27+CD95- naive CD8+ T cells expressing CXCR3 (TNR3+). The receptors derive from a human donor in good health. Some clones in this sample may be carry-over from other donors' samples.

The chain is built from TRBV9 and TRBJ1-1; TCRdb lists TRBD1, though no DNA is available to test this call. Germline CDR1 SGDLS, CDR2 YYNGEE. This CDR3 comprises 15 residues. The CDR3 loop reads CASSDEGGAGTEAFF.

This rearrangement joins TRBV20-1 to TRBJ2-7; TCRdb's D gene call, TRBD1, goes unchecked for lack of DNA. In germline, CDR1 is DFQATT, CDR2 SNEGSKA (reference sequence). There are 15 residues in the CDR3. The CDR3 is CSARDHGGSIDEQYF.

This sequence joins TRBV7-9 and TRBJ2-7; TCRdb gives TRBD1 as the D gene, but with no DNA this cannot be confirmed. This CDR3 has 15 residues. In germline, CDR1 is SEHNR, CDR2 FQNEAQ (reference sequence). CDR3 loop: CASSLVGARFYEQYF.

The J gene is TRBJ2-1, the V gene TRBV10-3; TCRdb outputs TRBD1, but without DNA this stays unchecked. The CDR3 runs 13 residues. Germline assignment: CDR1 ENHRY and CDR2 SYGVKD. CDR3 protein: CAISESWTNEQFF.

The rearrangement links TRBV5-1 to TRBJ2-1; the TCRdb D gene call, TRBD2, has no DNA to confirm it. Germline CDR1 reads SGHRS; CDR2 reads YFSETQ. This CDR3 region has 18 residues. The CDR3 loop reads CASSLVGLAGGLDSGQFF.

CDR3 residues: CASSSYRANTGELFF. The chain couples TRBV7-2 to TRBJ2-2; the D call of TRBD1 rests on TCRdb alone, since no DNA is present to check it. The germline V gene has CDR1 SGHTA and CDR2 FQGNSA. The CDR3 loop spans 15 amino acids. The whole variable domain, remainder taken from reference TRBV7-2 and TRBJ2-2, is GAGVSQSPSNKVTEKGKDVELRCDPISGHTALYWYRQSLGQGLEFLIYFQGNSAPDKSGLPSDRFSAERTGGSVSTLTIQRTQQEDSAVYLCASSSYRANTGELFFGEGSRLTVL.

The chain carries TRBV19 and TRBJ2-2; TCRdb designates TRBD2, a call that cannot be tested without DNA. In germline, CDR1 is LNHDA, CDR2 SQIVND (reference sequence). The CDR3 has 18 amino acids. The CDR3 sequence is CASSHTSGGHSNTGELFF.

The CDR3 sequence: CASSPRGEGTEAFF. The V and J genes are TRBV7-9 and TRBJ1-1; TCRdb's D gene call, TRBD1, goes unchecked for lack of DNA. The CDR3 runs to 14 residues. The germline gives CDR1 SEHNR, CDR2 FQNEAQ (reference sequence). The variable domain in full, completed from reference TRBV7-9 and TRBJ1-1, reads DTGVSQNPRHKITKRGQNVTFRCDPISEHNRLYWYRQTLGQGPEFLTYFQNEAQLEKSRLLSDRFSAERPKGSFSTLEIQRTEQGDSAMYLCASSPRGEGTEAFFGQGTRLTVV.

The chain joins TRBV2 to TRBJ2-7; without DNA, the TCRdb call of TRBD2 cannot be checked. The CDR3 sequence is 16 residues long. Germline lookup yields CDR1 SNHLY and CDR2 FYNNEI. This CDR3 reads CASSEPLAGNSYEQYF. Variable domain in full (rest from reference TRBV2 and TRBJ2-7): EPEVTQTPSHQVTQMGQEVILRCVPISNHLYFYWYRQILGQKVEFLVSFYNNEISEKSEIFDDQFSVERPDGSNFTLKIRSTKLEDSAMYFCASSEPLAGNSYEQYFGPGTRLTVT.

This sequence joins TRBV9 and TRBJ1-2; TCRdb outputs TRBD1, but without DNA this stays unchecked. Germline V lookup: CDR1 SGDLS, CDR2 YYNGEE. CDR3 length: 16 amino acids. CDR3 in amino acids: CASSAGAGLRGEGYTF.

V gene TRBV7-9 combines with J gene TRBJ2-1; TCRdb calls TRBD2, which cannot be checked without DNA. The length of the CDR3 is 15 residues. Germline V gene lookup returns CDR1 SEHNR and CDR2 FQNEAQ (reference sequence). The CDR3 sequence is CASSARLAAYNEQFF.

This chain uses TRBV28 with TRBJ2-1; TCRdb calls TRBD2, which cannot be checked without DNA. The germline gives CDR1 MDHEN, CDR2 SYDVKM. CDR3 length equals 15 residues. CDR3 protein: CASKRDLSSYNEQFF.

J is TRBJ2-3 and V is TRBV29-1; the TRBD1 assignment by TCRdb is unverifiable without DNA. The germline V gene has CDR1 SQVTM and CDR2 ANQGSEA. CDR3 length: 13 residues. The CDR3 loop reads CSAPDTNTDTQYF.

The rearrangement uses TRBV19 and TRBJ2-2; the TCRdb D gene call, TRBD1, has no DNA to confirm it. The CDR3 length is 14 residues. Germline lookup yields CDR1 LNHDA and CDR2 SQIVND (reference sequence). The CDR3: CASGTFGGAGELFF.

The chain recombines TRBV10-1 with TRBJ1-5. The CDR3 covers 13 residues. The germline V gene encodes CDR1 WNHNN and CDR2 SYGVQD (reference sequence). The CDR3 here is CASSDGRNQPQHF.

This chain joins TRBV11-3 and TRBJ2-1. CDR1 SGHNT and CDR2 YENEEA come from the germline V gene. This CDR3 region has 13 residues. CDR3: CASSSRLANEQFF.

The CDR3 here is CASSLSGTGAHEQYF. The chain employs TRBV4-1 and TRBJ2-7; TCRdb lists TRBD2, though no DNA is available to test this call. The CDR3 covers 15 residues. From germline, CDR1 is MGHRA and CDR2 YSYEKL.

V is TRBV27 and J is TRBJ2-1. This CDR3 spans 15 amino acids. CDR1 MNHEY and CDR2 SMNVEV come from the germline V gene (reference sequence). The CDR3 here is CASSFLGGSYNEQFF.

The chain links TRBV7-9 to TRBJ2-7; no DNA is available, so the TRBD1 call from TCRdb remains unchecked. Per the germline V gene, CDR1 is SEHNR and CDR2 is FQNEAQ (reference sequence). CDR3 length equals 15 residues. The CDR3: CASSPIPNRAYEQYF.

The CDR3 reads CASSQLQGDEKLFF. J is TRBJ1-4 and V is TRBV7-9; the TRBD1 assignment by TCRdb is unverifiable without DNA. Germline V gene sequence: CDR1 SEHNR, CDR2 FQNEAQ (reference sequence). The CDR3 runs 14 residues.

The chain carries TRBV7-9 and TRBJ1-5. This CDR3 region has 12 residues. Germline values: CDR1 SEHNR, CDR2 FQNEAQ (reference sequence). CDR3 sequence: CASSSTNQPQHF.

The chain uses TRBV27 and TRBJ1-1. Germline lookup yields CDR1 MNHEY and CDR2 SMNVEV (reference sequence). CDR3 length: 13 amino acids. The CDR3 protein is CASRSGWDTEAFF.

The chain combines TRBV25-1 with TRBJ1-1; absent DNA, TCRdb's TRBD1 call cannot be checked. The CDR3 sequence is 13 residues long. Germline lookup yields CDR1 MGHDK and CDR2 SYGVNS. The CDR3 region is CASRQGANTEAFF.

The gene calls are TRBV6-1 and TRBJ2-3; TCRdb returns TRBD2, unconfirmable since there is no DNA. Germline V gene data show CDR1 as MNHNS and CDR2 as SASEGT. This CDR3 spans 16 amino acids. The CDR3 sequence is CASTELAGGAPDTQYF.

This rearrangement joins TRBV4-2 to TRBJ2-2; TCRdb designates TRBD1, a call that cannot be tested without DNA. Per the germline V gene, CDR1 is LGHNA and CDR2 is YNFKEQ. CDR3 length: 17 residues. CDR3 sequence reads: CASSQGQGASNTGELFF.

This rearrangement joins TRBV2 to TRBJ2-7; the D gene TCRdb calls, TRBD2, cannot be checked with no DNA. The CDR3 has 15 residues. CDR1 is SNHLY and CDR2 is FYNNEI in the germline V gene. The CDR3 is CASTGTSGVPHEQYF.

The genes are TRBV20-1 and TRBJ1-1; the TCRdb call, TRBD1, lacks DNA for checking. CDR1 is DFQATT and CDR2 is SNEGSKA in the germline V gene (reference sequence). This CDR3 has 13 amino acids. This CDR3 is CSAKGGGATEAFF.

Here the CDR3 reads CSVEDPGQGFKGSYNSPLHF. The chain combines TRBV29-1 with TRBJ1-6; the TCRdb D gene call, TRBD1, has no DNA to confirm it. The CDR3 has 20 residues. Germline lookup yields CDR1 SQVTM and CDR2 ANQGSEA.